This TCR delta chain stems from a study of delta chain sequences of gamma delta T cells (dated by TCRdb to 2015 to 2018). Library generation was performed with 5' RACE. TCRdb shows the sequencer as Illumina MiSeq. TCRdb reprocessed the public data with the CATT caller; entries with the same nucleotide sequence were combined afterwards. Recorded for this sample are some 2,400 delta-chain clones; more than 4.5% of them occurred a single time. The top ten clones comprise about 46% of the sample. Notes on this clone: This receptor's antigen is unknown. No base-level quality is on record; no much larger clone is a single base apart.

The CDR3 runs 24 amino acids, cysteine and phenylalanine included. The entry retains the CDR3 DNA only, 72 bases that are in frame from base 1. The sequenced sample was either unsorted cells or a sorted T cell fraction (not recorded which). The receptor comes from a human donor in good health. The V gene was left uncalled, and the J gene is TRDJ1; the table's TRDD3 call for D was not verified on the DNA. The nucleotide sequence reads TGTGCTAGATTCTTGGGGGCTTCCTATTCATACTGGGGGATACGCTGGAGTGGGGGCGATAAACTCATCTTT. This yields the protein CARFLGASYSYWGIRWSGGDKLIF.